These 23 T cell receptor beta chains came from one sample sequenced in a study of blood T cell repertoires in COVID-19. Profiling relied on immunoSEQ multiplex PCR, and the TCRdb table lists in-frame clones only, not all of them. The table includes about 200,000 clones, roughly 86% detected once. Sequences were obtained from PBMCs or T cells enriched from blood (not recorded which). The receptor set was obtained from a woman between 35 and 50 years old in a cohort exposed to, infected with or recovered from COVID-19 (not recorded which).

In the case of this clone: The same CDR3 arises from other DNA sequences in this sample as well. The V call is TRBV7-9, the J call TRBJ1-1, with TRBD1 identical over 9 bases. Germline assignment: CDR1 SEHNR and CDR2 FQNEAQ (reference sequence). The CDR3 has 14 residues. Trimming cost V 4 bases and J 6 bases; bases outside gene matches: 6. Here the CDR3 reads CASSSGQGISEAFF. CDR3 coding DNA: TGTGCCAGCAGCTCTGGACAGGGGATATCTGAAGCTTTCTTT.

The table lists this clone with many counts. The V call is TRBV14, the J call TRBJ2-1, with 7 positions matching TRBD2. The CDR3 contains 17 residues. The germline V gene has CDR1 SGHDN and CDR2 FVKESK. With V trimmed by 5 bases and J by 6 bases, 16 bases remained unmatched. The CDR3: CASSSLPGLRGGNEQFF. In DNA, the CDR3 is TGTGCCAGCAGCTCTCTCCCGGGACTAAGGGGCGGCAATGAGCAGTTCTTC.

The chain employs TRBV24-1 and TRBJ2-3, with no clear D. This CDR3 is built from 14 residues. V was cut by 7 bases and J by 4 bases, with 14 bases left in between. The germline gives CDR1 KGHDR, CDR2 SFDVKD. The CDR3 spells CATSRGVVADTQYF. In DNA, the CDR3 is TGTGCCACCAGCCGAGGCGTAGTGGCAGATACGCAGTATTTT.

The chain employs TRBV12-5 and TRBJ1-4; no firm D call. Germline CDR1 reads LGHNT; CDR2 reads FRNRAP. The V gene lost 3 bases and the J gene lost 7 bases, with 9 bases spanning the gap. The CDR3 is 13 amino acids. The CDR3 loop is CASGFSSSEKLFF. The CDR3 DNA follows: TGTGCTAGTGGTTTTAGCTCAAGTGAAAAACTGTTTTTT.

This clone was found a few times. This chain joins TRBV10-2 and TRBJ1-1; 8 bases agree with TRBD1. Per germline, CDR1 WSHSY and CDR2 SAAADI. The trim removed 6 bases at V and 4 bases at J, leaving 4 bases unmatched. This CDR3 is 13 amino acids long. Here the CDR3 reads CASSPTGATEAFF. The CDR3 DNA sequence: TGCGCCAGCAGCCCGACAGGGGCCACTGAAGCTTTCTTT.

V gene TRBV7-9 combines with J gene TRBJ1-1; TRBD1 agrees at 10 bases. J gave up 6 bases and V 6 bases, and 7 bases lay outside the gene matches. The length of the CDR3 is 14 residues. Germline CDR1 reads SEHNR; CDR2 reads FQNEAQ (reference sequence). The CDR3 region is CASSSRQGAAEAFF. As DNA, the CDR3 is TGTGCCAGCAGTTCCAGACAGGGGGCCGCTGAAGCTTTCTTT.

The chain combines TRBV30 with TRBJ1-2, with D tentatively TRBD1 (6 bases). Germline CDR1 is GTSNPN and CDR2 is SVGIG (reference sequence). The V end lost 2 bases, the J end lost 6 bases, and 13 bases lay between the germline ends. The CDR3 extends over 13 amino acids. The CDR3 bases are TGTGCCTGGAGTCCCACAGGGTCCCATGGCTACACCTTC. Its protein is CAWSPTGSHGYTF.

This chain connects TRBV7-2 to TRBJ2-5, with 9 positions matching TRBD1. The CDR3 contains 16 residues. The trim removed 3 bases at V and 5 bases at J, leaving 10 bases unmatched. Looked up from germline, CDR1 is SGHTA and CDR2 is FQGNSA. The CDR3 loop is CASSFGTGQPVETQYF. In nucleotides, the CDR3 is TGTGCCAGCAGCTTCGGGACAGGGCAACCTGTTGAGACCCAGTACTTC. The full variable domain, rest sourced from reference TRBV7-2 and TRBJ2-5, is GAGVSQSPSNKVTEKGKDVELRCDPISGHTALYWYRQSLGQGLEFLIYFQGNSAPDKSGLPSDRFSAERTGGSVSTLTIQRTQQEDSAVYLCASSFGTGQPVETQYFGPGTRLLVL.

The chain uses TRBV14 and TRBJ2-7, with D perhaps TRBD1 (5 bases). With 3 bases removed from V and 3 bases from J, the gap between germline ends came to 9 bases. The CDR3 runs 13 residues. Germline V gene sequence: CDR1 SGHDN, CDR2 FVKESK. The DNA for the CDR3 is TGTGCCAGCAGCCACTGGGGCAGCTACGAGCAGTACTTC. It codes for CASSHWGSYEQYF.

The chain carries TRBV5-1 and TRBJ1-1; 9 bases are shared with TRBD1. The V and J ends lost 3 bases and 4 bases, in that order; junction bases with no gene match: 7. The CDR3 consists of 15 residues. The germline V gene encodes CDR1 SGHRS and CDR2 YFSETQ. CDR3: CASSSWTGEGTEAFF. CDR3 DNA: TGCGCCAGCAGCTCCTGGACAGGGGAGGGCACTGAAGCTTTCTTT.

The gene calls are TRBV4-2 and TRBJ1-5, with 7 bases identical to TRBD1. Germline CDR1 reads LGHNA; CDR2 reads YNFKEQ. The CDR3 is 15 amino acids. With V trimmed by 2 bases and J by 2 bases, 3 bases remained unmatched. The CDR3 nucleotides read TGTGCCAGCAGCCAACAGGGGGGTGGCAATCAGCCCCAGCATTTT. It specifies CASSQQGGGNQPQHF.

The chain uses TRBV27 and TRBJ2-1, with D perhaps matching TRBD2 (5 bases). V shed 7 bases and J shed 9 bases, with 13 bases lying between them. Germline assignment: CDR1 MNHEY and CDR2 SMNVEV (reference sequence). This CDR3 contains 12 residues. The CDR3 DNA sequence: TGTGCCAGCACCATTTTAGGAGGTGAGCAGTTCTTC. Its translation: CASTILGGEQFF.

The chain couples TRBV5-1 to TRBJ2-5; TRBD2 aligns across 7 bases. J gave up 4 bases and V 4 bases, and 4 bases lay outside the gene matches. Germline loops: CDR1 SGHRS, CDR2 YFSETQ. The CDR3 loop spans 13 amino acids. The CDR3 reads CASSPASGETQYF. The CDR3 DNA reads TGCGCCAGCAGCCCAGCTAGCGGAGAGACCCAGTACTTC.

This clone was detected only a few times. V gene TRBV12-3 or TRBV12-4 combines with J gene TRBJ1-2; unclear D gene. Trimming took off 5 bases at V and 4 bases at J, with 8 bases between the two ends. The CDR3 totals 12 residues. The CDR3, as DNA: TGTGCCAGCAGTACCCGGAGCTATGGCTACACCTTC. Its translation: CASSTRSYGYTF.

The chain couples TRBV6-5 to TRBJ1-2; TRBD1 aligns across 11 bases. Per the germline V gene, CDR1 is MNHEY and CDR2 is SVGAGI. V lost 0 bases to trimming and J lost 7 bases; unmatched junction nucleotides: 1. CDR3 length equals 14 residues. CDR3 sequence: CASSYSDRGPGYTF. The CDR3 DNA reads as TGTGCCAGCAGTTACTCGGACAGGGGGCCTGGCTACACCTTC.

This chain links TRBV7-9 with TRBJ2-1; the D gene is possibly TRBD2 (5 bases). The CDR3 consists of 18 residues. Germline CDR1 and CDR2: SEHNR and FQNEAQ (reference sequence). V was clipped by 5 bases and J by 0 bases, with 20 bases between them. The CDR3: CASSRRSVGISSYNEQFF. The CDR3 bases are TGTGCCAGCAGCCGACGTAGCGTAGGAATAAGCTCCTACAATGAGCAGTTCTTC. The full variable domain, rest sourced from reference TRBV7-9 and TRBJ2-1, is DTGVSQNPRHKITKRGQNVTFRCDPISEHNRLYWYRQTLGQGPEFLTYFQNEAQLEKSRLLSDRFSAERPKGSFSTLEIQRTEQGDSAMYLCASSRRSVGISSYNEQFFGPGTRLTVL.

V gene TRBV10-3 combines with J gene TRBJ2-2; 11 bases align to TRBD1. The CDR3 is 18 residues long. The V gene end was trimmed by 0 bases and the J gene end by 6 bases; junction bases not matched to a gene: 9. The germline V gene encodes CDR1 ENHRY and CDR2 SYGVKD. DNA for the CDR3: TGTGCCATCAGTGAGTCGACTCCGGGGGACAGGGGGGCCGGGGAGCTGTTTTTT. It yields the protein CAISESTPGDRGAGELFF.

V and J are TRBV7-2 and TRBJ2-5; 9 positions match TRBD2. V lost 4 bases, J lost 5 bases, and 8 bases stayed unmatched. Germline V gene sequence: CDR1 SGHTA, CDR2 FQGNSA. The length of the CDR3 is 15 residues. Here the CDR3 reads CASSSVSGGDETQYF. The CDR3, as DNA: TGTGCCAGCAGCTCGGTTAGCGGGGGCGATGAGACCCAGTACTTC.

DNA of the CDR3: TGTGCCAGCAGTCCCTGGGGGGATGCCCCACACCAGGTCAAAAACATTCAGTACTTC. Amino acids: CASSPWGDAPHQVKNIQYF. The chain joins TRBV11-3 to TRBJ2-4, with D possibly being TRBD2 (6 bases). Germline V CDR1 and CDR2: SGHNT, YENEEA. CDR3 length: 19 residues. V was shortened by 6 bases and J by 3 bases, with 27 bases between the two germline ends. Using reference TRBV11-3 and TRBJ2-4 for the parts outside the CDR3, the full variable domain is EAGVVQSPRYKIIEKKQPVAFWCNPISGHNTLYWYLQNLGQGPELLIRYENEEAVDDSQLPKDRFSAERLKGVDSTLKIQPAELGDSAVYLCASSPWGDAPHQVKNIQYFGAGTRLSVL.

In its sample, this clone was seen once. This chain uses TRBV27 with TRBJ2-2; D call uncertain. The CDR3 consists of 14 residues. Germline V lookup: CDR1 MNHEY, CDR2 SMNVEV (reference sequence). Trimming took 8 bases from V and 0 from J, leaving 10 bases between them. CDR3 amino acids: CASCYRANTGELFF. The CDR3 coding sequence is TGTGCCAGCTGTTATCGGGCGAACACCGGGGAGCTGTTTTTT.

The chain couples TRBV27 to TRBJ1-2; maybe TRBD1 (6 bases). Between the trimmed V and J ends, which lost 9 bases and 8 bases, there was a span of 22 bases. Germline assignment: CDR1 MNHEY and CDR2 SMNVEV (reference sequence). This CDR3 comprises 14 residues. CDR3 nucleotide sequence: TGTGCCAGTTCTCACCCAGGGGAAACGGAAGGCTACACCTTC. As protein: CASSHPGETEGYTF.

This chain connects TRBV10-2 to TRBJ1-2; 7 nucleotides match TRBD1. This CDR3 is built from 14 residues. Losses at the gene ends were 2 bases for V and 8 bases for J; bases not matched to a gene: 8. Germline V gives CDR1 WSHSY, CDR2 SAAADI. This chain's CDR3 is CASSEPIQGFGYTF. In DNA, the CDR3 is TGCGCCAGCAGTGAGCCAATACAGGGGTTCGGCTACACCTTC.

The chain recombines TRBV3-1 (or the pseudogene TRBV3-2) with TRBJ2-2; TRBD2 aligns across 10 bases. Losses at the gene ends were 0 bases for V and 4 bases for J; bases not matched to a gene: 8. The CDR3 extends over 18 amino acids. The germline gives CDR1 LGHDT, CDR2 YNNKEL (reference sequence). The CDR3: CASSQEQTSGKGTGELFF. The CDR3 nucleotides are TGTGCCAGCAGCCAAGAGCAAACTAGCGGGAAAGGCACCGGGGAGCTGTTTTTT.